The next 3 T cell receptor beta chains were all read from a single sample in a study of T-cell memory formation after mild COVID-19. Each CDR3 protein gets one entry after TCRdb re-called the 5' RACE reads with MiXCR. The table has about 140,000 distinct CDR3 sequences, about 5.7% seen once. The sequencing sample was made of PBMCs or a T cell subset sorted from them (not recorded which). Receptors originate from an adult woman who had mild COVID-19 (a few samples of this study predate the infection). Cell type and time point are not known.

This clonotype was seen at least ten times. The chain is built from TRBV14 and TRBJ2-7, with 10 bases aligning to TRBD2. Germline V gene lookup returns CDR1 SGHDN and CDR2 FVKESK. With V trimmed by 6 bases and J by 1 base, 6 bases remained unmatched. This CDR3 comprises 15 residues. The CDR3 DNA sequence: TGTGCCAGCAGTCGCTTGACTAGCGGGTCCTACGAGCAGTACTTC. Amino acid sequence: CASSRLTSGSYEQYF.

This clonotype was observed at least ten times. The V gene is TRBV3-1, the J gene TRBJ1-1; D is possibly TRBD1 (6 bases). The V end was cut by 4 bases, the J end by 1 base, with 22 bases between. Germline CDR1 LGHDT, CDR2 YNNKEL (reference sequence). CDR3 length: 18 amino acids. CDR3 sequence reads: CASSPTFTGLFTNTEAFF. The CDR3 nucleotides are TGTGCCAGCAGCCCGACCTTCACAGGGTTGTTTACGAACACTGAAGCTTTCTTT.

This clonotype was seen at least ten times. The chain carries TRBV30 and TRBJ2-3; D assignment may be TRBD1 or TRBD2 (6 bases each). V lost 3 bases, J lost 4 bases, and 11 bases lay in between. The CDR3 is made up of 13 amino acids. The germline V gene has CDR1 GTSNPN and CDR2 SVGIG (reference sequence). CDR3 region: CAWRLGGPDTQYF. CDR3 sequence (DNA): TGTGCCTGGAGGCTGGGGGGCCCAGATACGCAGTATTTT. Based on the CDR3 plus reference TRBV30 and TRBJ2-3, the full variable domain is SQTIHQWPATLVQPVGSPLSLECTVEGTSNPNLYWYRQAAGRGLQLLFYSVGIGQISSEVPQNLSASRPQDRQFILSSKKLLLSDSGFYLCAWRLGGPDTQYFGPGTRLTVL.